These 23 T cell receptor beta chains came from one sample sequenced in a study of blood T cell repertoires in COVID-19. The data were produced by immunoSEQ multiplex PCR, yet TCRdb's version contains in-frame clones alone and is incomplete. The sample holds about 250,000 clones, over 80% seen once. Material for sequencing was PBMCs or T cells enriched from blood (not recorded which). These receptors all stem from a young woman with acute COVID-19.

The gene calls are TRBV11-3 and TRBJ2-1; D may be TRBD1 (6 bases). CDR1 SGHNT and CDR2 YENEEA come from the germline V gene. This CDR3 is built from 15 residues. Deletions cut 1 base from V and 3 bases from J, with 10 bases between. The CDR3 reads CASSLGQDVYNEQFF. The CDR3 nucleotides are TGTGCCAGCAGCTTAGGACAGGACGTCTACAATGAGCAGTTCTTC.

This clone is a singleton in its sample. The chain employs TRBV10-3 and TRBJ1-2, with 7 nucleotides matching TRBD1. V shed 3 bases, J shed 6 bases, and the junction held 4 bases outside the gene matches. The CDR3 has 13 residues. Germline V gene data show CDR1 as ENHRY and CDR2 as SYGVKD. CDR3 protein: CAISERTGDGYTF. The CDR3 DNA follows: TGTGCCATCAGTGAACGGACAGGAGATGGCTACACCTTC.

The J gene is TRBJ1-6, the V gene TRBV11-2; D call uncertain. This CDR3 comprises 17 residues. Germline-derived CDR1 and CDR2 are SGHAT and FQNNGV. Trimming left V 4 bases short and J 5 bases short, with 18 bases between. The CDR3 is CASSYPPLRQDNSPLHF. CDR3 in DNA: TGTGCCAGCAGCTACCCTCCCCTTAGGCAGGATAATTCACCCCTCCACTTT. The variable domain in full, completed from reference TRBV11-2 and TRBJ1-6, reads EAGVAQSPRYKIIEKRQSVAFWCNPISGHATLYWYQQILGQGPKLLIQFQNNGVVDDSQLPKDRFSAERLKGVDSTLKIQPAKLEDSAVYLCASSYPPLRQDNSPLHFGNGTRLTVT.

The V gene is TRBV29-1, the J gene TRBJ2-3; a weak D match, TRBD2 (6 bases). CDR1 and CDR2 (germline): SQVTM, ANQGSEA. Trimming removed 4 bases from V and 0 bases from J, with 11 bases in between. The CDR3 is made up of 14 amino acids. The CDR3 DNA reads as TGCAGCGTTGCGCCCCGGGGGAGCACAGATACGCAGTATTTT. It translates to CSVAPRGSTDTQYF.

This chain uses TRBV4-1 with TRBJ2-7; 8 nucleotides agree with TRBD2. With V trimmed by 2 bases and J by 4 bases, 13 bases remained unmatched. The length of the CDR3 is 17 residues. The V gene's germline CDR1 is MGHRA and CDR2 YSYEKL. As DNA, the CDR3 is TGCGCCAGCAGCCAATCCCGAGTACGGGGGGGCCAATACGAGCAGTACTTC. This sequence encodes CASSQSRVRGGQYEQYF.

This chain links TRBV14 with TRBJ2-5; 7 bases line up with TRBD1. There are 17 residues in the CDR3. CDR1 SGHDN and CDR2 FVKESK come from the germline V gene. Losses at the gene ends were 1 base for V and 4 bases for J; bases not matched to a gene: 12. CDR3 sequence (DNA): TGTGCCAGCAGCCAAGGAGTCGCCCGGGACAGTCGAGAGACCCAGTACTTC. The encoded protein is CASSQGVARDSRETQYF.

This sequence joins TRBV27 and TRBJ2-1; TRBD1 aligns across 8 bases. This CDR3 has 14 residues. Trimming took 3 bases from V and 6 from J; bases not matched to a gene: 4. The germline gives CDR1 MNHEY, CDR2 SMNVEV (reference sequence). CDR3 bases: TGTGCCAGCAGTTTTACAGGGGGAATCAATGAGCAGTTCTTC. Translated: CASSFTGGINEQFF.

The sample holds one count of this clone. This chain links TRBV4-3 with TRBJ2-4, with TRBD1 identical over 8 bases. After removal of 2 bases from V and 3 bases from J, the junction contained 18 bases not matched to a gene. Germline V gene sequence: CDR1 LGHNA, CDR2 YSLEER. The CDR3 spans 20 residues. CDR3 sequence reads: CASSQTTRDRLSEGKNIQYF. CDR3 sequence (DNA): TGCGCCAGCAGCCAAACCACCCGGGACAGGTTGTCGGAGGGCAAAAACATTCAGTACTTC.

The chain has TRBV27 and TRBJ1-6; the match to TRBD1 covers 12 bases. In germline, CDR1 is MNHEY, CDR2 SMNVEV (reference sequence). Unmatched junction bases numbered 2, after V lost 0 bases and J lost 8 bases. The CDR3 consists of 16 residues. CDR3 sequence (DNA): TGTGCCAGCAGTTTATCGGGGACAGGGGGCGATTCACCCCTCCACTTT. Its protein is CASSLSGTGGDSPLHF.

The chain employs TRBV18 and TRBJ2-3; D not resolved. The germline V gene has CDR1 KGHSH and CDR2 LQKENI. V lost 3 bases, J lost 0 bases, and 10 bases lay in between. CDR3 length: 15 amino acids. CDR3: CASSPRTFSTDTQYF. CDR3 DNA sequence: TGTGCCAGCTCACCGAGAACCTTTAGCACAGATACGCAGTATTTT.

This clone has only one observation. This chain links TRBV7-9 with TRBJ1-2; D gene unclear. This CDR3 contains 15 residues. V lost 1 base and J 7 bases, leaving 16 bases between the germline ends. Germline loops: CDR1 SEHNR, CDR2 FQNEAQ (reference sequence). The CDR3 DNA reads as TGTGCCAGCAGCTTAGAGTCGGCGGGGAAGGGTGGCTACACCTTC. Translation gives CASSLESAGKGGYTF.

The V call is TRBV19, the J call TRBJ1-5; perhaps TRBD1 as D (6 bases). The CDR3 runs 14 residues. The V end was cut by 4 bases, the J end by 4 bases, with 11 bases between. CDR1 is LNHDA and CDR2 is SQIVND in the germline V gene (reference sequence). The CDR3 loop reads CASSNREGNQPQHF. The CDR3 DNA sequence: TGTGCCAGTAGTAACAGGGAAGGAAATCAGCCCCAGCATTTT.

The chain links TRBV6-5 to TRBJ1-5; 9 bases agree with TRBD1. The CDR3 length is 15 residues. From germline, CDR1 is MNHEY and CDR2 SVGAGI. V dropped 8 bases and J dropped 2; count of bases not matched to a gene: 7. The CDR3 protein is CASGYRQGGNQPQHF. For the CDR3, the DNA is TGTGCCAGCGGGTACAGACAGGGGGGCAATCAGCCCCAGCATTTT.

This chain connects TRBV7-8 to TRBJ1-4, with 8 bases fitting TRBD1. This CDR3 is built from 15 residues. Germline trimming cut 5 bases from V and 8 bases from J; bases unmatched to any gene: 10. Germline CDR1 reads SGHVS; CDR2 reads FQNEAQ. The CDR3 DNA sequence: TGTGCCAGCAGCACCCTGACAGGGGAACGCGAAAAACTGTTTTTT. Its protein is CASSTLTGEREKLFF. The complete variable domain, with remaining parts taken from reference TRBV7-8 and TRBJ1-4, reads GAGVSQSPRYKVAKRGQDVALRCDPISGHVSLFWYQQALGQGPEFLTYFQNEAQLDKSGLPSDRFFAERPEGSVSTLKIQRTQQEDSAVYLCASSTLTGEREKLFFGSGTQLSVL.

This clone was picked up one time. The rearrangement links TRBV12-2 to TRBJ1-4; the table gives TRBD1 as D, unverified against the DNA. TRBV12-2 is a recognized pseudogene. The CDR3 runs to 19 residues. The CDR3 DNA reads TGTGCAAGTCGCTTAGCGCGTCGGACAGGGGGCTACCCTAATGAAAAACTGTTTTTT. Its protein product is CASRLARRTGGYPNEKLFF.

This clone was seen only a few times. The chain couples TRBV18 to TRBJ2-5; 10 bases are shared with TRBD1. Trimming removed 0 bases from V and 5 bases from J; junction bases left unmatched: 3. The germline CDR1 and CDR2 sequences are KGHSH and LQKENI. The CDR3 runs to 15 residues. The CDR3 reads CASSPPGQGRETQYF. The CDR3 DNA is TGTGCCAGCTCACCACCGGGACAGGGGAGGGAGACCCAGTACTTC.

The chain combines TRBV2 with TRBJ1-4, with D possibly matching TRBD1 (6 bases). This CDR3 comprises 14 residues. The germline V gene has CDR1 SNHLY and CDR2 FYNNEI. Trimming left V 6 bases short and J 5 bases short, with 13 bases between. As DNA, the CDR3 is TGTGCCAGCAGGAACAGGGTGGGGAATGAAAAACTGTTTTTT. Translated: CASRNRVGNEKLFF.

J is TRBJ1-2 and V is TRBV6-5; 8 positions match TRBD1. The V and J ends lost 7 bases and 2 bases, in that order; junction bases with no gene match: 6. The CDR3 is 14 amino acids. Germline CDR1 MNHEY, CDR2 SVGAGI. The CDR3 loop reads CASTQYRGNYGYTF. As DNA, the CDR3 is TGTGCCAGCACCCAATACAGGGGGAACTATGGCTACACCTTC.

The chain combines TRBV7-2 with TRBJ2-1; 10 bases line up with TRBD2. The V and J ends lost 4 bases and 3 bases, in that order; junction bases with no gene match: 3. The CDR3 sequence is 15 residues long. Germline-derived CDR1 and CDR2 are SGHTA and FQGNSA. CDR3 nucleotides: TGTGCCAGCAGCTCGAGCGGGGGGGACTACAATGAGCAGTTCTTC. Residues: CASSSSGGDYNEQFF.

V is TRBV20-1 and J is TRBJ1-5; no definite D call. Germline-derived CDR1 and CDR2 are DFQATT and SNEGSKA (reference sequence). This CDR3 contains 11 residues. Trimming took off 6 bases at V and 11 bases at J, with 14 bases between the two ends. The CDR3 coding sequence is TGCAGTGCCTGGAACGGGAGGGCCCAGCATTTT. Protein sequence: CSAWNGRAQHF.

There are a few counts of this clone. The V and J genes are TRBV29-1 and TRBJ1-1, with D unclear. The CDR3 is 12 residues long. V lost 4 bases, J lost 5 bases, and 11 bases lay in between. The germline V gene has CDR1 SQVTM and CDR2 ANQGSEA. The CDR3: CSVGVGETEAFF. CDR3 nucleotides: TGCAGCGTTGGCGTCGGGGAAACTGAAGCTTTCTTT.

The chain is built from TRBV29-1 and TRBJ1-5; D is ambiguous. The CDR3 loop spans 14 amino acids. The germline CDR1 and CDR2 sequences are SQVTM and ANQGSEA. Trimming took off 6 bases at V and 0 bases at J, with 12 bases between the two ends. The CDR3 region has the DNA TGCAGCGTCGGGTCTCGGGATAGCAATCAGCCCCAGCATTTT. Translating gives CSVGSRDSNQPQHF.

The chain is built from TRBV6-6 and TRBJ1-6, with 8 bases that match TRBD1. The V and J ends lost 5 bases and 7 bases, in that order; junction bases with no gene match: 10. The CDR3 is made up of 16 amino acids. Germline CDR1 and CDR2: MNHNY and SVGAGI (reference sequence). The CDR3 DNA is TGTGCCAGCAGTCACCAGGGGGCCCGCCGGAATTCACCCCTCCACTTT. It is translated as CASSHQGARRNSPLHF.